The next 19 T cell receptor beta chains were all read from a single sample in a study of blood T cell repertoires in COVID-19. Libraries were prepared by immunoSEQ multiplex PCR; TCRdb keeps only in-frame clonotypes and omits some of them. Of a few hundred thousand clones listed, approximately 90% are singletons. Sequenced material: PBMCs or T cells enriched from blood (not recorded which). Source of these receptors: a young woman who had recovered from COVID-19.

This clone was seen only a few times. V and J are TRBV5-6 and TRBJ1-3, with D unresolved. Trimming left V 1 base short and J 0 bases short, with 8 bases between. CDR1 SGHDT and CDR2 YYEEEE come from the germline V gene. This CDR3 contains 15 residues. Here the CDR3 reads CASSLRQYSGNTIYF. For the CDR3, the DNA is TGTGCCAGCAGCTTGCGACAATACTCTGGAAACACCATATATTTT.

Note on this clone: The identical CDR3 is also encoded by other nucleotide sequences in the sample. The gene calls are TRBV2 and TRBJ1-3, with D possibly being TRBD1 (5 bases). Trimming removed 4 bases at V and 0 bases at J, with 7 bases between. The CDR3 covers 14 residues. The germline gives CDR1 SNHLY, CDR2 FYNNEI. CDR3 in amino acids: CASSAGGSGNTIYF. CDR3 nucleotide sequence: TGTGCCAGCAGTGCGGGGGGCTCTGGAAACACCATATATTTT.

The CDR3 region is CASRGQHEQYF. CDR3 in DNA: TGTGCCAGCAGGGGGCAGCACGAGCAGTACTTC. The chain carries TRBV25-1 and TRBJ2-7; D may be TRBD1 (5 bases). V shed 6 bases and J shed 5 bases, with 8 bases lying between them. Germline V lookup: CDR1 MGHDK, CDR2 SYGVNS. The CDR3 is 11 amino acids.

This clone was counted a single time. The genes are TRBV3-1 (or the pseudogene TRBV3-2) and TRBJ2-3, with 10 positions matching TRBD2. This CDR3 has 18 amino acids. The ends lost 1 base at V and 0 bases at J; junction bases unmatched: 7. Looked up from germline, CDR1 is LGHDT and CDR2 is YNNKEL (reference sequence). CDR3 coding DNA: TGTGCCAGCAGCCAAGCTGGCACTAGCGGGGCCAGCACAGATACGCAGTATTTT. Protein sequence: CASSQAGTSGASTDTQYF.

This chain links TRBV2 with TRBJ1-5, with 7 bases aligning to TRBD1. CDR3 length equals 16 residues. Per germline, CDR1 SNHLY and CDR2 FYNNEI. V shed 5 bases and J 1 base; nucleotides not matched to a gene: 8. The DNA for the CDR3 is TGTGCCAGCAGTAAAACAGGGGTGAGGAGCAATCAGCCCCAGCATTTT. It codes for CASSKTGVRSNQPQHF.

The chain recombines TRBV29-1 with TRBJ1-2; D possibly corresponds to TRBD1 (6 bases). The V end lost 7 bases, the J end lost 8 bases, and 20 bases lay between the germline ends. Germline V CDR1 and CDR2: SQVTM, ANQGSEA. This CDR3 spans 13 amino acids. The CDR3 bases are TGCAGCGCTTCCCCGGACAGCCTAGTGGGCTACACCTTC. Its translation is CSASPDSLVGYTF. The variable domain in full, with the rest retrieved from reference TRBV29-1 and TRBJ1-2, is SAVISQKPSRDICQRGTSLTIQCQVDSQVTMMFWYRQQPGQSLTLIATANQGSEATYESGFVIDKFPISRPNLTFSTLTVSNMSPEDSSIYLCSASPDSLVGYTFGSGTRLTVV.

The chain is built from TRBV6-5 and TRBJ1-5; 9 nucleotides line up with TRBD1. The CDR3 spans 15 residues. V was clipped by 4 bases and J by 5 bases; unmatched bases: 6. Per germline, CDR1 MNHEY and CDR2 SVGAGI. CDR3: CASSWDRAPDQPQHF. For the CDR3, the DNA is TGTGCCAGCAGTTGGGACAGGGCCCCGGATCAGCCCCAGCATTTT.

The gene calls are TRBV12-3 or TRBV12-4 and TRBJ2-7, with a weak D call TRBD1 (6 bases). V gave up 6 bases and J gave up 5 bases, with 14 bases separating them. There are 13 residues in the CDR3. The CDR3 DNA reads TGTGCCAGCAGAGGGGGTTGGGGCCACGAGCAGTACTTC. Its translation: CASRGGWGHEQYF.

This sequence joins TRBV28 and TRBJ2-4, with 8 bases that match TRBD2. Germline V gene sequence: CDR1 MDHEN, CDR2 SYDVKM. CDR3 length: 17 residues. V shed 6 bases, J shed 1 base, and the junction held 11 bases outside the gene matches. CDR3 sequence: CASRPQSGSLAKNIQYF. The DNA of the CDR3 is TGTGCCAGCAGACCCCAGAGCGGGAGTCTCGCCAAAAACATTCAGTACTTC.

The chain has TRBV7-3 and TRBJ2-1; D is perhaps TRBD1 (6 bases). This CDR3 has 13 residues. The V end was cut by 5 bases, the J end by 3 bases, with 8 bases between. Germline values: CDR1 SGHTA, CDR2 FQGTGA. CDR3 coding DNA: TGTGCCAGCAGCCAGGGGAGCTACAATGAGCAGTTCTTC. Translation: CASSQGSYNEQFF.

This clone appeared a single time. This chain uses TRBV7-3 with TRBJ1-2; no definite D call. CDR1 is SGHTA, CDR2 FQGTGA, per germline. The germline V and J ends were trimmed by 9 bases and 0 bases, with 20 bases remaining between them. This CDR3 has 16 residues. The CDR3 loop is CARAPLRARANYGYTF. CDR3 DNA sequence: TGTGCCAGGGCCCCGCTGAGGGCACGAGCTAACTATGGCTACACCTTC.

V and J are TRBV2 and TRBJ1-4; TRBD1 matches at 10 bases. In germline, CDR1 is SNHLY, CDR2 FYNNEI. The CDR3 covers 14 residues. With V trimmed by 6 bases and J by 6 bases, 4 bases remained unmatched. CDR3 nucleotides: TGTGCCAGCAGCAGGGGGACAGGGGATGAAAAACTGTTTTTT. Translated, it gives CASSRGTGDEKLFF.

Here the CDR3 DNA reads TGTGCCAGCAATTCCATTAGCGGGGGGGCCAATGAGCAGTTCTTC. Its translation: CASNSISGGANEQFF. The chain combines TRBV6-5 with TRBJ2-1; 11 bases map to TRBD2. Germline V lookup: CDR1 MNHEY, CDR2 SVGAGI. This CDR3 comprises 15 residues. The junction had 8 bases not matched to a gene; V was cut back by 7 bases and J by 6 bases.

This chain connects TRBV9 to TRBJ2-7; 7 positions match TRBD2. CDR1 and CDR2 (germline): SGDLS, YYNGEE. There are 16 residues in the CDR3. The J segment lost 0 bases and the V segment lost 3 bases, leaving 9 bases of the junction unmatched. The CDR3 protein is CASSEFSGGSSYEQYF. DNA for the CDR3: TGTGCCAGCAGCGAGTTCTCCGGGGGGAGCTCCTACGAGCAGTACTTC.

The chain couples TRBV4-2 to TRBJ2-7; TRBD2 matches 12 bases. Per germline, CDR1 LGHNA and CDR2 YNFKEQ. CDR3 length equals 16 residues. J lost 7 bases, V lost 4 bases, and 11 bases had no gene match. This CDR3 reads CASSLTSGSGAREQYF. The CDR3 DNA is TGTGCCAGCAGCCTGACTAGCGGGAGTGGGGCTAGGGAGCAGTACTTC.

The genes are TRBV6-5 and TRBJ2-3; D may be TRBD2 (5 bases). The CDR3 has 15 residues. V was trimmed by 6 bases and J by 6 bases, leaving 19 bases between them. Germline V gene sequence: CDR1 MNHEY, CDR2 SVGAGI. The CDR3 is CASRSQPGVTDTQYF. CDR3 coding DNA: TGTGCCAGCAGGTCTCAGCCCGGGGTCACCGATACGCAGTATTTT.

This chain uses TRBV12-3 or TRBV12-4 with TRBJ1-1; possibly TRBD1 for D (5 bases). V was clipped by 9 bases and J by 6 bases, with 17 bases between them. This CDR3 has 13 residues. The CDR3 DNA follows: TGTGCCAGTGATTCGCAGTTGGGGCCTGAAGCTTTCTTT. Amino acids: CASDSQLGPEAFF.

The gene calls are TRBV25-1 and TRBJ1-2, with D perhaps TRBD1 (6 bases). V lost 5 bases and J 4 bases, leaving 14 bases between the germline ends. Per the germline V gene, CDR1 is MGHDK and CDR2 is SYGVNS. The length of the CDR3 is 14 residues. CDR3 sequence: CASSRGGPAYGYTF. The CDR3 nucleotides read TGTGCCAGCAGTCGAGGGGGTCCGGCCTATGGCTACACCTTC.

The CDR3 region has the DNA TGTGCCAGCAGCCAGGGTCCCACAGAATACTTGAACACTGAAGCTTTCTTT. Amino acid sequence: CASSQGPTEYLNTEAFF. This chain connects TRBV14 to TRBJ1-1; no definite D call. The CDR3 covers 17 residues. The V end was cut by 3 bases, the J end by 0 bases, with 17 bases between. Germline lookup yields CDR1 SGHDN and CDR2 FVKESK.